This T cell receptor beta chain was recorded in a study of T cells after somatic rescue of genetic block. Here immunoSEQ multiplex PCR was the method, and the copy in TCRdb shows in-frame clones only, minus some. This sample has roughly 11,000 clones; less than 80% occur once, and the top ten carry 10% to 15%. Trimming took 5 bases from V and 7 from J; bases not matched to a gene: 5. The CDR3 consists of 14 residues. Germline lookup yields CDR1 MDHEN and CDR2 SYDVKM. This chain joins TRBV28 and TRBJ1-4; 9 positions match TRBD1. This receptor was identified in a boy between 10 and 17 years old. What was sequenced was peripheral blood mononuclear cells (PBMCs). The CDR3 DNA is TGTGCCAGCAGTGGTGGGGACAGGGTTGAAAAACTGTTTTTT. Amino acid sequence: CASSGGDRVEKLFF.